The 28 T cell receptor beta chains below were found in one sample sequenced in a study of shared clonotypes between healthy human individuals. Some clones are missing from TCRdb's copy, which holds only in-frame ones; the method was immunoSEQ multiplex PCR. The sample has 2,500,000 or so clones; approximately 93% are singletons. The specimen sequenced was naive CD4+ T cells from PBMCs. Subset indicated: CD45RA+ positively selected. These receptors all come from a man between 18 and 29 years old in good health. Some clones in this sample may be carry-over from other donors' samples.

This rearrangement joins TRBV14 to TRBJ2-5; 7 nucleotides agree with TRBD1. The CDR3 covers 14 residues. CDR1 is SGHDN and CDR2 is FVKESK in the germline V gene. Trimming at V came to 3 bases and at J to 6 bases, leaving 7 bases not matched to a gene. The CDR3 coding sequence is TGTGCCAGCAGCCACGGACAGGTGAAAAAGACCCAGTACTTC. Protein sequence: CASSHGQVKKTQYF.

The V call is TRBV19, the J call TRBJ1-1; D possibly corresponds to TRBD1 (5 bases). V was shortened by 0 bases and J by 11 bases, with 19 bases between the two germline ends. CDR3 length equals 15 residues. The V gene's germline CDR1 is LNHDA and CDR2 SQIVND (reference sequence). The CDR3 here is CASSIDGGDLKRAFF. The CDR3 DNA follows: TGTGCCAGTAGTATAGACGGCGGGGACCTTAAGCGGGCTTTCTTT.

The chain links TRBV9 to TRBJ1-2; 9 nucleotides line up with TRBD1. The CDR3 has 17 amino acids. Per germline, CDR1 SGDLS and CDR2 YYNGEE. V was clipped by 7 bases and J by 3 bases; unmatched bases: 16. The CDR3 sequence: CASGPTGQGFGYYGYTF. Written as DNA, the CDR3 is TGTGCCAGCGGACCCACGGGACAGGGATTCGGGTACTATGGCTACACCTTC.

Points on this clone: The same CDR3 can be traced to other DNA sequences in this sample. J is TRBJ1-3 and V is TRBV18; tentatively, D is TRBD1 (5 bases). The germline gives CDR1 KGHSH, CDR2 LQKENI. Trimming took off 5 bases at V and 0 bases at J, with 8 bases between the two ends. CDR3 length: 14 amino acids. In nucleotides, the CDR3 is TGTGCCAGCTCAGACAGTATCTCTGGAAACACCATATATTTT. This gives the protein CASSDSISGNTIYF.

This chain joins TRBV27 and TRBJ2-5, with unresolved D. Germline CDR1 MNHEY, CDR2 SMNVEV (reference sequence). V was pared by 8 bases and J by 0 bases, with 10 bases between. The CDR3 runs 13 residues. CDR3 coding DNA: TGTGCCAGCGGATCAAAATACCAAGAGACCCAGTACTTC. Its translation is CASGSKYQETQYF.

V gene TRBV7-9 combines with J gene TRBJ2-7; D perhaps matches TRBD2 (6 bases). CDR3 length: 17 residues. The germline V and J ends were trimmed by 3 bases and 2 bases, with 20 bases remaining between them. The germline V gene encodes CDR1 SEHNR and CDR2 FQNEAQ (reference sequence). CDR3 coding DNA: TGTGCCAGCAGCTTGCACCACCCACTAGCTTCTCCCTACGAGCAGTACTTC. It encodes CASSLHHPLASPYEQYF.

This sequence joins TRBV18 and TRBJ1-5; 8 bases are a match to TRBD1. The trim removed 4 bases at V and 7 bases at J, leaving 9 bases unmatched. CDR3 length: 15 residues. CDR1 is KGHSH, CDR2 LQKENI, per germline. Here the CDR3 reads CASSRVGQGGQPQHF. CDR3 DNA: TGTGCCAGCTCACGGGTCGGACAGGGAGGGCAGCCCCAGCATTTT.

In nucleotides, the CDR3 is TGTGCCAGCATCCCGGGAGCGAAGCAGTACTTC. Its protein is CASIPGAKQYF. The rearrangement uses TRBV2 and TRBJ2-7; D possibly corresponds to TRBD2 (6 bases). V was cut by 7 bases and J by 8 bases, with 12 bases left in between. Germline V lookup: CDR1 SNHLY, CDR2 FYNNEI. This CDR3 has 11 amino acids.

The V and J genes are TRBV18 and TRBJ1-1; no firm D call. Between the trimmed V and J ends, which lost 4 bases and 0 bases, there was a span of 12 bases. The CDR3 spans 15 residues. Looked up from germline, CDR1 is KGHSH and CDR2 is LQKENI. CDR3 coding DNA: TGTGCCAGCTCACGACGGGCGGGGATGAACACTGAAGCTTTCTTT. Its protein is CASSRRAGMNTEAFF.

The rearrangement uses TRBV18 and TRBJ2-5; TRBD1 is a possible D gene (5 bases). CDR3 length: 15 residues. Germline V gene sequence: CDR1 KGHSH, CDR2 LQKENI. V lost 6 bases, J lost 5 bases, and 19 bases lay in between. This chain's CDR3 is CASSPMSPGPETQYF. The CDR3, as DNA: TGTGCCAGCTCCCCAATGAGTCCAGGGCCGGAGACCCAGTACTTC.

This chain joins TRBV5-6 and TRBJ1-6; D is undetermined. Germline CDR1 reads SGHDT; CDR2 reads YYEEEE. The CDR3 has 16 amino acids. Deletions cut 4 bases from V and 7 bases from J, with 18 bases between. CDR3 amino acids: CASSPTPGVANSPLHF. The CDR3 nucleotides read TGTGCCAGCAGCCCCACCCCGGGAGTTGCAAATTCACCCCTCCACTTT.

The J gene is TRBJ2-7, the V gene TRBV7-2, with 8 bases identical to TRBD2. From germline, CDR1 is SGHTA and CDR2 FQGNSA. V lost 5 bases to trimming and J lost 6 bases; unmatched junction nucleotides: 9. The CDR3 has 14 residues. The CDR3 region has the DNA TGTGCCAGCAGCCCCAGTCTAGCGGGTTTCGAGCAGTACTTC. Translated, it gives CASSPSLAGFEQYF.

In regard to this clone: Other DNA sequences from this sample encode an identical CDR3 as well. The V gene is TRBV7-2, the J gene TRBJ1-1, with D tentatively TRBD1 (5 bases). Looked up from germline, CDR1 is SGHTA and CDR2 is FQGNSA. The CDR3 totals 15 residues. V was trimmed by 5 bases and J by 1 base, leaving 14 bases between them. The CDR3, as DNA: TGTGCCAGCAGCCTGCTTGGGGCAAGGAACACTGAAGCTTTCTTT. It codes for CASSLLGARNTEAFF.

This clone was recorded only once. This sample includes further DNA sequences coding for the same CDR3. The rearrangement joins TRBV4-3 to TRBJ1-3; D remains unclear. The CDR3 consists of 16 residues. V shed 1 base and J shed 0 bases, with 10 bases lying between them. Per germline, CDR1 LGHNA and CDR2 YSLEER. CDR3 in amino acids: CASSQAPQLSGNTIYF. The CDR3 DNA reads as TGCGCCAGCAGCCAAGCGCCCCAACTCTCTGGAAACACCATATATTTT.

CDR3 loop: CASSSDTIMFF. Written as DNA, the CDR3 is TGCGCCAGCAGCTCCGACACTATAATGTTCTTC. The rearrangement uses TRBV5-1 and TRBJ2-1, with no clear D. V was pared by 3 bases and J by 15 bases, with 13 bases between. The germline V gene has CDR1 SGHRS and CDR2 YFSETQ. CDR3 length: 11 amino acids.

The V gene is TRBV7-6, the J gene TRBJ2-1; D perhaps matches TRBD1 (5 bases). The CDR3 loop spans 13 amino acids. The V gene lost 5 bases and the J gene lost 7 bases, with 12 bases spanning the gap. Germline CDR1 is SGHVS and CDR2 is FNYEAQ. Written as DNA, the CDR3 is TGTGCCAGCAGCAGCTATAAGGGGAATGAGCAGTTCTTC. It translates to CASSSYKGNEQFF.

The chain is built from TRBV7-8 and TRBJ2-2; 11 positions match TRBD2. The V gene end was trimmed by 2 bases and the J gene end by 2 bases; junction bases not matched to a gene: 4. Germline CDR1 is SGHVS and CDR2 is FQNEAQ. The CDR3 has 17 amino acids. CDR3 in DNA: TGTGCCAGCAGCTTAAGTAGCGGGAGGGTAAACACCGGGGAGCTGTTTTTT. Its translation is CASSLSSGRVNTGELFF.

The J gene is TRBJ1-5, the V gene TRBV23-1; D is unresolved. TRBV23-1 counts as an open reading frame of uncertain function. V was trimmed by 0 bases and J by 6 bases, leaving 12 bases between them. This CDR3 spans 15 amino acids. CDR3 loop: CASSQSKRPLQPQHF. The CDR3 nucleotides read TGCGCCAGCAGTCAATCGAAAAGGCCCCTTCAGCCCCAGCATTTT.

This clone was detected once. The chain links TRBV5-1 to TRBJ2-3, with 11 bases aligning to TRBD2. Germline assignment: CDR1 SGHRS and CDR2 YFSETQ. With V trimmed by 6 bases and J by 5 bases, 17 bases remained unmatched. The CDR3 covers 18 residues. The CDR3 protein is CASTKGGLAGGPGDTQYF. The CDR3 DNA reads TGCGCCAGCACCAAGGGGGGGCTAGCGGGAGGTCCGGGAGATACGCAGTATTTT.

In this sample, this clone turned up a few times. The gene calls are TRBV5-5 and TRBJ1-1; 8 nucleotides agree with TRBD1. This CDR3 comprises 13 residues. Trimming took 7 bases from V and 4 from J; bases not matched to a gene: 6. Germline V gene sequence: CDR1 SGHKS, CDR2 YYEKEE (reference sequence). CDR3: CASGSGGFTEAFF. The CDR3 DNA reads TGTGCCAGCGGGTCAGGGGGCTTCACTGAAGCTTTCTTT.

This clone was detected once. The rearrangement joins TRBV27 to TRBJ2-7, with D possibly matching TRBD2 (6 bases). V was clipped by 2 bases and J by 0 bases, with 11 bases between them. The CDR3 covers 15 residues. Germline CDR1 and CDR2: MNHEY and SMNVEV (reference sequence). In DNA form, the CDR3 reads TGTGCCAGCAGTTTAGGCCTCGGGGGCTCCTACGAGCAGTACTTC. As protein: CASSLGLGGSYEQYF.

This rearrangement joins TRBV5-4 to TRBJ1-1; no clear D gene. CDR3 size: 13 residues. V was shortened by 9 bases and J by 4 bases, with 16 bases between the two germline ends. Germline V lookup: CDR1 SGHNT, CDR2 YYREEE (reference sequence). CDR3 DNA sequence: TGTGCCATCTCCCGCGGTCGAGTCACTGAAGCTTTCTTT. This encodes CAISRGRVTEAFF.

The rearrangement links TRBV9 to TRBJ2-1; 10 nucleotides align to TRBD2. The CDR3 is made up of 16 amino acids. Trimming removed 2 bases from V and 4 bases from J; junction bases left unmatched: 6. Germline V gene data show CDR1 as SGDLS and CDR2 as YYNGEE. The DNA for the CDR3 is TGTGCCAGCAGCGTTCTCGGACTAGCGGCTTACAATGAGCAGTTCTTC. It translates to CASSVLGLAAYNEQFF.

Remarks on this clone: Other DNA sequences within the sample encode an identical CDR3. The rearrangement joins TRBV7-2 to TRBJ2-7, with 8 positions matching TRBD1. The V and J ends lost 1 base and 0 bases, in that order; junction bases with no gene match: 2. Germline values: CDR1 SGHTA, CDR2 FQGNSA. The CDR3 totals 15 residues. CDR3 protein: CASSLDRGSSYEQYF. The CDR3 DNA reads as TGTGCCAGCAGCTTAGACAGGGGGAGCTCCTACGAGCAGTACTTC. The full variable domain, rest sourced from reference TRBV7-2 and TRBJ2-7, is GAGVSQSPSNKVTEKGKDVELRCDPISGHTALYWYRQSLGQGLEFLIYFQGNSAPDKSGLPSDRFSAERTGGSVSTLTIQRTQQEDSAVYLCASSLDRGSSYEQYFGPGTRLTVT.

The chain employs TRBV7-2 and TRBJ1-3; no clear D. Trimming removed 0 bases from V and 4 bases from J, with 10 bases in between. CDR3 length: 15 amino acids. Per the germline V gene, CDR1 is SGHTA and CDR2 is FQGNSA. As DNA, the CDR3 is TGTGCCAGCAGCTTAGCGGCAGAGCCCGGAAACACCATATATTTT. Its translation is CASSLAAEPGNTIYF.

The chain is built from TRBV7-2 and TRBJ2-7, with 13 bases fitting TRBD2. The germline V gene has CDR1 SGHTA and CDR2 FQGNSA. The CDR3 runs to 15 residues. Losses at the gene ends were 6 bases for V and 6 bases for J; bases not matched to a gene: 8. The CDR3 loop is CASSPGLAGVSEQYF. CDR3 nucleotide sequence: TGTGCCAGCAGTCCCGGACTAGCGGGAGTCTCCGAGCAGTACTTC.

The V call is TRBV15, the J call TRBJ2-5; no clear D gene. V was clipped by 0 bases and J by 3 bases, with 8 bases between them. This CDR3 is 14 amino acids long. Germline V CDR1 and CDR2: LNHNV, YYDKDF (reference sequence). CDR3 protein: CATSRDSGKETQYF. The CDR3 DNA reads TGTGCCACCAGCAGAGATTCTGGGAAAGAGACCCAGTACTTC. The whole variable domain, remainder taken from reference TRBV15 and TRBJ2-5, is DAMVIQNPRYQVTQFGKPVTLSCSQTLNHNVMYWYQQKSSQAPKLLFHYYDKDFNNEADTPDNFQSRRPNTSFCFLDIRSPGLGDTAMYLCATSRDSGKETQYFGPGTRLLVL.

This clone was found once. This chain connects TRBV7-9 to TRBJ2-3, with 9 bases that match TRBD1. The V gene's germline CDR1 is SEHNR and CDR2 FQNEAQ (reference sequence). This CDR3 spans 14 amino acids. V was clipped by 6 bases and J by 6 bases; unmatched bases: 7. The CDR3 loop reads CASRIGQGMDTQYF. The DNA for the CDR3 is TGTGCCAGCAGAATCGGACAGGGGATGGATACGCAGTATTTT.